This T cell receptor beta chain was observed in a study of T cells in localized non-small cell lung cancer. There are 17 residues in the CDR3. V dropped 0 bases and J dropped 4 bases, with 15 bases sitting between them. Per germline, CDR1 ENHRY and CDR2 SYGVKD. The table came from immunoSEQ multiplex PCR; TCRdb's copy has only in-frame clones and leaves some out. Here the sample spans some 40,000 clones, around nine tenths being singletons. A word on this clone: Its antigen is unknown.

The study's findings and limits: Owing to sequencing of a solitary tumor region, heterogeneity cannot be discounted. Appearances in adjacent lung were noted for a median 57 of the top 100 tumor clones. Higher blood T cell density tracked longer overall survival.

This material consisted of peripheral blood, taken before any cancer treatment. The chain couples TRBV10-3 to TRBJ1-4; D gene ambiguous. The source of this sequence is a female donor older than 55 with stage I lung adenocarcinoma. This CDR3 reads CAISESRYEAGNEKLFF. The CDR3 DNA sequence: TGTGCCATCAGTGAGTCCCGATATGAGGCGGGTAATGAAAAACTGTTTTTT.